Presented here are 25 T cell receptor beta chains from one specimen sequenced in a study of T cell responses to AZD1222 COVID-19 vaccine. Sequenced by immunoSEQ multiplex PCR; TCRdb stores in-frame clones only, minus some. Seen here are over 150,000 clones, approximately 90% observed once, and the top ten hold 4.3%. This specimen consisted of peripheral blood, obtained 28 days after the second AZD1222 dose. Source of these receptors: an adult who received the AZD1222 COVID-19 vaccine.

The chain joins TRBV7-9 to TRBJ1-2; TRBD1 aligns across 7 bases. The CDR3 contains 12 residues. V was clipped by 2 bases and J by 7 bases; unmatched bases: 1. Per germline, CDR1 SEHNR and CDR2 FQNEAQ (reference sequence). The CDR3 nucleotides are TGTGCCAGCAGCTTACAGGGGGGTGGCTACACCTTC. Residues: CASSLQGGGYTF.

V gene TRBV19 combines with J gene TRBJ1-1; 7 bases are shared with TRBD1. The V gene end was trimmed by 5 bases and the J gene end by 0 bases; junction bases not matched to a gene: 18. CDR3 length: 19 residues. Germline-derived CDR1 and CDR2 are LNHDA and SQIVND (reference sequence). In DNA, the CDR3 is TGTGCCAGTAGTCGAGAGGACAGGAATAAAATAAGTATGAACACTGAAGCTTTCTTT. This translates into CASSREDRNKISMNTEAFF.

This chain links TRBV14 with TRBJ1-1; no reliable D call. The CDR3 has 13 amino acids. Trimming took off 4 bases at V and 4 bases at J, with 10 bases between the two ends. Germline V lookup: CDR1 SGHDN, CDR2 FVKESK. The CDR3 here is CASSPDGATEAFF. In DNA form, the CDR3 reads TGTGCCAGCAGCCCGGACGGTGCCACTGAAGCTTTCTTT.

The chain uses TRBV18 and TRBJ2-7; D not certain. The length of the CDR3 is 11 residues. The V end lost 3 bases, the J end lost 3 bases, and 3 bases lay between the germline ends. Germline lookup yields CDR1 KGHSH and CDR2 LQKENI. This chain's CDR3 is CASSPDYEQYF. The CDR3 DNA reads as TGTGCCAGCTCACCGGACTACGAGCAGTACTTC.

The chain combines TRBV5-1 with TRBJ1-1; 10 nucleotides line up with TRBD1. V trimming: 5 bases; J trimming: 0 bases; junction bases outside the gene matches: 1. The CDR3 is 14 residues long. Germline loops: CDR1 SGHRS, CDR2 YFSETQ. In DNA, the CDR3 is TGCGCCAGCAGTGGGACAGGGGTGAACACTGAAGCTTTCTTT. As protein: CASSGTGVNTEAFF.

This clone was seen only once. This chain joins TRBV29-1 and TRBJ2-1; the D gene is possibly TRBD1 (6 bases). V lost 6 bases to trimming and J lost 4 bases, with 10 bases between them. Germline CDR1 reads SQVTM; CDR2 reads ANQGSEA. CDR3 length: 12 amino acids. The CDR3 sequence is CSVLDRYNEQFF. Here the CDR3 DNA reads TGCAGCGTCCTGGACAGATACAATGAGCAGTTCTTC.

The chain links TRBV20-1 to TRBJ2-5, with no clear D. Germline assignment: CDR1 DFQATT and CDR2 SNEGSKA (reference sequence). The V and J ends lost 6 bases and 5 bases respectively, with 10 bases between them. The length of the CDR3 is 11 residues. The CDR3 spells CSAISAETQYF. Written as DNA, the CDR3 is TGCAGTGCAATAAGCGCGGAGACCCAGTACTTC.

The CDR3 region is CASSFEGNGEAFF. Written as DNA, the CDR3 is TGTGCCAGCAGTTTTGAAGGAAACGGTGAAGCTTTCTTT. The chain uses TRBV6-6 and TRBJ1-1; no firm D call. Per germline, CDR1 MNHNY and CDR2 SVGAGI (reference sequence). With 4 bases removed from V and 7 bases from J, the gap between germline ends came to 13 bases. The CDR3 sequence is 13 residues long.

This clone was picked up a small number of times. The gene calls are TRBV7-9 and TRBJ1-5, with 9 bases lining up with TRBD1. Germline CDR1 SEHNR, CDR2 FQNEAQ (reference sequence). After removal of 4 bases from V and 7 bases from J, the junction contained 17 bases not matched to a gene. The CDR3 is 18 amino acids. The CDR3 bases are TGTGCCAGCAGCTGGGCCGGGACAGGGAATTTGGGGAGCCAGCCCCAGCATTTT. Translated, it gives CASSWAGTGNLGSQPQHF. The complete variable domain, with remaining parts taken from reference TRBV7-9 and TRBJ1-5, reads DTGVSQNPRHKITKRGQNVTFRCDPISEHNRLYWYRQTLGQGPEFLTYFQNEAQLEKSRLLSDRFSAERPKGSFSTLEIQRTEQGDSAMYLCASSWAGTGNLGSQPQHFGDGTRLSIL.

The chain recombines TRBV7-8 with TRBJ1-2; TRBD1 aligns across 7 bases. Germline V CDR1 and CDR2: SGHVS, FQNEAQ. With V trimmed by 5 bases and J by 2 bases, 5 bases remained unmatched. The CDR3 is 14 residues long. CDR3 coding DNA: TGTGCCAGCAGCAGGGACAGTGGAAACTATGGCTACACCTTC. It translates to CASSRDSGNYGYTF.

The chain has TRBV7-2 and TRBJ2-3; D might be TRBD2 (7 bases). The V end was cut by 3 bases, the J end by 5 bases, with 18 bases between. Germline loops: CDR1 SGHTA, CDR2 FQGNSA. This CDR3 region has 16 residues. The CDR3 here is CASSFGRGGRGDTQYF. CDR3 DNA sequence: TGTGCCAGCAGCTTCGGTAGGGGGGGGCGAGGAGATACGCAGTATTTT. The complete variable domain, with remaining parts taken from reference TRBV7-2 and TRBJ2-3, reads GAGVSQSPSNKVTEKGKDVELRCDPISGHTALYWYRQSLGQGLEFLIYFQGNSAPDKSGLPSDRFSAERTGGSVSTLTIQRTQQEDSAVYLCASSFGRGGRGDTQYFGPGTRLTVL.

Only one count was recorded for this clone. This chain joins TRBV7-8 and TRBJ1-2, with D possibly matching TRBD1 (6 bases). Germline V CDR1 and CDR2: SGHVS, FQNEAQ. Trimming removed 5 bases at V and 3 bases at J, with 16 bases between. The CDR3 is 15 amino acids. CDR3 sequence: CASSIGQILDYGYTF. The DNA of the CDR3 is TGTGCCAGCAGCATAGGACAGATCTTAGACTATGGCTACACCTTC.

The chain links TRBV2 to TRBJ2-5; 8 bases line up with TRBD2. Germline V gene data show CDR1 as SNHLY and CDR2 as FYNNEI. This CDR3 has 13 amino acids. J was trimmed by 4 bases and V by 8 bases; bases with no gene match: 6. The CDR3 protein is CASGSSGLETQYF. The CDR3 DNA sequence: TGTGCCAGCGGTTCTAGCGGGTTAGAGACCCAGTACTTC. Using reference TRBV2 and TRBJ2-5 for the parts outside the CDR3, the full variable domain is EPEVTQTPSHQVTQMGQEVILRCVPISNHLYFYWYRQILGQKVEFLVSFYNNEISEKSEIFDDQFSVERPDGSNFTLKIRSTKLEDSAMYFCASGSSGLETQYFGPGTRLLVL.

The J gene is TRBJ2-5, the V gene TRBV5-1; 7 bases align to TRBD1. Per the germline V gene, CDR1 is SGHRS and CDR2 is YFSETQ. This CDR3 is 16 amino acids long. V was clipped by 3 bases and J by 5 bases; unmatched bases: 13. Written as DNA, the CDR3 is TGCGCCAGCAGCTCGAGTTCTATAGGGGGCGGGGAGACCCAGTACTTC. Residues: CASSSSSIGGGETQYF.

J is TRBJ1-2 and V is TRBV5-1; D gene uncertain. V lost 1 base and J 9 bases, leaving 13 bases between the germline ends. This CDR3 is 13 amino acids long. CDR1 is SGHRS and CDR2 is YFSETQ in the germline V gene. CDR3 in amino acids: CASSLSDAGSYTF. CDR3 nucleotides: TGCGCCAGCAGCTTGAGCGATGCGGGGAGCTACACCTTC.

This clone was observed once. The V and J genes are TRBV4-1 and TRBJ1-1; D call uncertain. The germline V gene has CDR1 MGHRA and CDR2 YSYEKL. Trimming pared 4 bases from V and 1 base from J, leaving 19 bases between. CDR3 length equals 17 residues. CDR3 amino acids: CASSPPVAGAGNTEAFF. The CDR3 nucleotides read TGCGCCAGCAGCCCCCCGGTCGCGGGCGCCGGGAACACTGAAGCTTTCTTT.

The genes are TRBV7-2 and TRBJ1-3; tentatively, D is TRBD1 (5 bases). The V gene lost 1 base and the J gene lost 8 bases, with 9 bases spanning the gap. CDR1 and CDR2 (germline): SGHTA, FQGNSA. CDR3 size: 13 residues. The chain's CDR3 is CASSLDPGHTIYF. DNA for the CDR3: TGTGCCAGCAGCTTAGATCCGGGGCACACCATATATTTT.

The chain has TRBV30 and TRBJ2-6; D is unresolved. Trimming removed 4 bases from V and 2 bases from J, with 6 bases in between. CDR1 GTSNPN and CDR2 SVGIG come from the germline V gene (reference sequence). There are 13 residues in the CDR3. CDR3 residues: CAWIHPGANVLTF. Here the CDR3 DNA reads TGTGCCTGGATACACCCTGGGGCCAACGTCCTGACTTTC.

The V and J genes are TRBV19 and TRBJ2-1, with 9 bases fitting TRBD1. This CDR3 is 15 amino acids long. CDR1 is LNHDA, CDR2 SQIVND, per germline (reference sequence). The trim removed 4 bases at V and 6 bases at J, leaving 7 bases unmatched. CDR3 nucleotides: TGTGCCAGTAGTAATCCGGACAGGGGAACCAATGAGCAGTTCTTC. The encoded protein is CASSNPDRGTNEQFF.

The rearrangement links TRBV4-2 to TRBJ1-6, with D hard to call. V was shortened by 0 bases and J by 6 bases, with 12 bases between the two germline ends. The CDR3 loop spans 16 amino acids. Looked up from germline, CDR1 is LGHNA and CDR2 is YNFKEQ. For the CDR3, the DNA is TGTGCCAGCAGCCAAGATAGCCTAGGGAGTAATTCACCCCTCCACTTT. Translated, it gives CASSQDSLGSNSPLHF.

This clone was seen once. J is TRBJ1-2 and V is TRBV6-6, with D possibly matching TRBD1 (5 bases). The CDR3 covers 13 residues. Trimming removed 0 bases from V and 6 bases from J, with 8 bases in between. The germline CDR1 and CDR2 sequences are MNHNY and SVGAGI (reference sequence). CDR3 residues: CASSYSQGNGYTF. CDR3 sequence (DNA): TGTGCCAGCAGTTACTCTCAGGGAAATGGCTACACCTTC.

This clone appeared a few times. This chain uses TRBV7-9 with TRBJ1-5; 8 nucleotides line up with TRBD1. The J segment lost 10 bases and the V segment lost 4 bases, leaving 12 bases of the junction unmatched. CDR1 is SEHNR, CDR2 FQNEAQ, per germline (reference sequence). This CDR3 contains 15 residues. The CDR3 loop reads CASSSGQGEVNPQHF. DNA for the CDR3: TGTGCCAGCAGCTCCGGACAGGGCGAGGTTAATCCCCAGCATTTT.

This sequence joins TRBV3-1 (or the pseudogene TRBV3-2) and TRBJ2-7, with D uncertain. V was shortened by 2 bases and J by 2 bases, with 10 bases between the two germline ends. The germline gives CDR1 LGHDT, CDR2 YNNKEL (reference sequence). The CDR3 totals 14 residues. DNA of the CDR3: TGTGCCAGCAGCCAATTCCTCGGTCCCTACGAGCAGTACTTC. The encoded protein is CASSQFLGPYEQYF.

This clone was picked up one time. The gene calls are TRBV5-1 and TRBJ2-2; possibly TRBD2 for D (5 bases). The V gene's germline CDR1 is SGHRS and CDR2 YFSETQ. CDR3 length: 16 amino acids. V was clipped by 0 bases and J by 3 bases, with 12 bases between them. Here the CDR3 reads CASSLETTAHTGELFF. The CDR3 bases are TGCGCCAGCAGCTTGGAGACTACGGCCCACACCGGGGAGCTGTTTTTT.

The rearrangement uses TRBV6-6 and TRBJ2-3, with D possibly being TRBD1 or TRBD2 (5 bases each). Germline V gene data show CDR1 as MNHNY and CDR2 as SVGAGI (reference sequence). The germline V and J ends were trimmed by 9 bases and 0 bases, with 10 bases remaining between them. The CDR3 spans 13 residues. Here the CDR3 reads CASRGPSTDTQYF. CDR3 DNA sequence: TGTGCCAGTCGGGGACCTAGCACAGATACGCAGTATTTT.